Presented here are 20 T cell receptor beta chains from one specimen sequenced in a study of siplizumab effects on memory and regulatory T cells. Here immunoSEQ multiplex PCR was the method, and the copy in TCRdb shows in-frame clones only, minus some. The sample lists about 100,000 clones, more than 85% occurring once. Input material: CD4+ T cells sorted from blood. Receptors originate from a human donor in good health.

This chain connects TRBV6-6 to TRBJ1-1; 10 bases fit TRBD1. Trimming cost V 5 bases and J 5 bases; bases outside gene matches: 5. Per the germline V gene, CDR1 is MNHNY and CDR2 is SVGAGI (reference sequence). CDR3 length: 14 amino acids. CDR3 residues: CASSPRDRGTEAFF. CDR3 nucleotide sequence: TGTGCCAGCAGTCCTCGGGACAGGGGAACTGAAGCTTTCTTT.

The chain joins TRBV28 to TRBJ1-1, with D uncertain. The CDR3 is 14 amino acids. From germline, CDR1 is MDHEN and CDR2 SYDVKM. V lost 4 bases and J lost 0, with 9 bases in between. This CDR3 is CASSWAVMNTEAFF. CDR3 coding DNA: TGTGCCAGCAGTTGGGCAGTCATGAACACTGAAGCTTTCTTT.

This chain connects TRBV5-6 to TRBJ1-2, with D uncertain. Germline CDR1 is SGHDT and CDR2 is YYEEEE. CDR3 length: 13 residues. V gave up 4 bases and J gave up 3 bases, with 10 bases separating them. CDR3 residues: CASSVRGDYGYTF. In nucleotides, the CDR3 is TGTGCCAGCAGCGTGCGGGGTGACTATGGCTACACCTTC.

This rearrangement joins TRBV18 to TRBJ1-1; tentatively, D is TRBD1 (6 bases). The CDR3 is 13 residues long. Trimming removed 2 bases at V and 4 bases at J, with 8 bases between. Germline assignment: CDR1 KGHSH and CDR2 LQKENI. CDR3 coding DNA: TGTGCCAGCTCACCATGGGGGGCCACTGAAGCTTTCTTT. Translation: CASSPWGATEAFF.

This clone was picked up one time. The CDR3 loop is CASSYSGLGVGGYTF. The CDR3 DNA reads as TGTGCCAGCAGTTACTCGGGTTTAGGGGTGGGTGGCTACACCTTC. The J gene is TRBJ1-2, the V gene TRBV6-6; the D gene is possibly TRBD1 (5 bases). V lost 0 bases, J lost 7 bases, and 15 bases lay in between. Germline V CDR1 and CDR2: MNHNY, SVGAGI (reference sequence). The CDR3 is 15 amino acids.

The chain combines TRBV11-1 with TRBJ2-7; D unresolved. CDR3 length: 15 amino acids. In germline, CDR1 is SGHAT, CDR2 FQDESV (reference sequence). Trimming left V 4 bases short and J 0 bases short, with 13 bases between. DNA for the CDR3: TGTGCCAGCAGCTGGAGTAGTGAAATCTCCTACGAGCAGTACTTC. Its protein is CASSWSSEISYEQYF.

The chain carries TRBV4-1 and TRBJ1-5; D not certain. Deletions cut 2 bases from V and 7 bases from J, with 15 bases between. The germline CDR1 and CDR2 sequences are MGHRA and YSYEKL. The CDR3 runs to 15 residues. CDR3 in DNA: TGCGCCAGCAGCCAAAGTCCGGGAATCCGCCAGCCCCAGCATTTT. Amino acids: CASSQSPGIRQPQHF.

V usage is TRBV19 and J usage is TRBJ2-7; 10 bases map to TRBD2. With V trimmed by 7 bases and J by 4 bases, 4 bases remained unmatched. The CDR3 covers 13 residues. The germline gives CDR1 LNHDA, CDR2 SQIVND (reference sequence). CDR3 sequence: CASKNSGGYEQYF. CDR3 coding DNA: TGTGCCAGTAAGAATAGCGGGGGGTACGAGCAGTACTTC. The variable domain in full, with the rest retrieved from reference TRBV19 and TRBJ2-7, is DGGITQSPKYLFRKEGQNVTLSCEQNLNHDAMYWYRQDPGQGLRLIYYSQIVNDFQKGDIAEGYSVSREKKESFPLTVTSAQKNPTAFYLCASKNSGGYEQYFGPGTRLTVT.

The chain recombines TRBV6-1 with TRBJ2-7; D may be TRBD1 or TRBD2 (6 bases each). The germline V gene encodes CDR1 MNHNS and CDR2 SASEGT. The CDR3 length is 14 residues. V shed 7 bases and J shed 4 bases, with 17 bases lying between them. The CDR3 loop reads CASTVRGAPYEQYF. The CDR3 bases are TGTGCCAGCACCGTTAGGGGGGCGCCATACGAGCAGTACTTC.

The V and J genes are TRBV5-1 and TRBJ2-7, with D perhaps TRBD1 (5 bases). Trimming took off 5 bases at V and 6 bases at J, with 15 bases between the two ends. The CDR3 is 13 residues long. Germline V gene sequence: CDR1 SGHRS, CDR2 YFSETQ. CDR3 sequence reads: CASRRQGLSEQYF. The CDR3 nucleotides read TGCGCCAGCAGGAGGCAGGGTCTGTCCGAGCAGTACTTC.

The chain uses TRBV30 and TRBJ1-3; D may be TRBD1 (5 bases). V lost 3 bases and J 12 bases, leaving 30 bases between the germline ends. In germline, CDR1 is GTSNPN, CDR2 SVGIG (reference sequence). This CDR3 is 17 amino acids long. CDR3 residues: CAWRDQTAAPNSGGIYF. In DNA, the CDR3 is TGTGCCTGGAGGGACCAGACAGCGGCTCCTAATTCGGGTGGCATATATTTT.

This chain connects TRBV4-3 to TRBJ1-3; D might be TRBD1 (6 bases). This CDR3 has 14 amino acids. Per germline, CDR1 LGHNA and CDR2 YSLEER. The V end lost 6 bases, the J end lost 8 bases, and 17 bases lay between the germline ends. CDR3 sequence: CASSPRGGGDTIYF. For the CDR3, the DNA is TGCGCCAGCAGTCCACGGGGAGGGGGAGACACCATATATTTT.

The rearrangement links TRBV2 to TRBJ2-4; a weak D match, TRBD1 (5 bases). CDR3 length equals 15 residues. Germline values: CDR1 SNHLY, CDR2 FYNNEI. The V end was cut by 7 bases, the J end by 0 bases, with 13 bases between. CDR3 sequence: CASNLEQVAKNIQYF. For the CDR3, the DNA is TGTGCCAGCAATCTCGAACAGGTAGCCAAAAACATTCAGTACTTC.

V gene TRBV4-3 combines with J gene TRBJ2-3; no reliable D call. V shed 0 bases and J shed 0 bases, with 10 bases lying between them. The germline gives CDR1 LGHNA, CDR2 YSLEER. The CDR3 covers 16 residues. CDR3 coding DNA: TGCGCCAGCAGCCAAGAGGCGGCAGCCAGCACAGATACGCAGTATTTT. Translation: CASSQEAAASTDTQYF.

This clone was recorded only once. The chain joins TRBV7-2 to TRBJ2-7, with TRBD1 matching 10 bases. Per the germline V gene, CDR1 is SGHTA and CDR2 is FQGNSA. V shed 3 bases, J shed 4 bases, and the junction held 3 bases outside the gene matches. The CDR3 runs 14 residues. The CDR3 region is CASSFRQGAYEQYF. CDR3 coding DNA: TGTGCCAGCAGCTTTCGACAGGGGGCGTACGAGCAGTACTTC. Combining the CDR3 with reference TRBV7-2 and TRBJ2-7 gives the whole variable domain GAGVSQSPSNKVTEKGKDVELRCDPISGHTALYWYRQSLGQGLEFLIYFQGNSAPDKSGLPSDRFSAERTGGSVSTLTIQRTQQEDSAVYLCASSFRQGAYEQYFGPGTRLTVT.

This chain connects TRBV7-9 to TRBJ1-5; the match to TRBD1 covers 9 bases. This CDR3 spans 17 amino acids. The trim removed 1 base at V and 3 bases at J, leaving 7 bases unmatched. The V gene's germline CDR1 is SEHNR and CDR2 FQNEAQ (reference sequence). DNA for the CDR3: TGTGCCAGCAGCTTAGTAGGGACAGGGTACTCCAATCAGCCCCAGCATTTT. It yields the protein CASSLVGTGYSNQPQHF.

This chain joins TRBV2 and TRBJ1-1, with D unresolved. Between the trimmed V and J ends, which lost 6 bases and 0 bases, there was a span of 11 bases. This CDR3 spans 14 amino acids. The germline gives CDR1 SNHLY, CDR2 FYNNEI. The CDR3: CASRADTMNTEAFF. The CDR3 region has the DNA TGTGCCAGCAGGGCTGACACCATGAACACTGAAGCTTTCTTT.

The CDR3 protein is CASSHGGGQETQYF. CDR3 sequence (DNA): TGCGCCAGCAGCCACGGTGGCGGGCAAGAGACCCAGTACTTC. V is TRBV4-1 and J is TRBJ2-5; a possible D gene is TRBD2 (5 bases). Trimming left V 3 bases short and J 2 bases short, with 10 bases between. Germline CDR1 is MGHRA and CDR2 is YSYEKL. This CDR3 is 14 amino acids long.

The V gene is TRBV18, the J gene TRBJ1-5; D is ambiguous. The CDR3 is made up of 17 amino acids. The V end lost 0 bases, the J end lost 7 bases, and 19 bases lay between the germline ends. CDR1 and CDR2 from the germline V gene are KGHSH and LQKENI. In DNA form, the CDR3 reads TGTGCCAGCTCACCACCCCAAACCTTTCGTTTCGGGCAGCCCCAGCATTTT. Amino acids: CASSPPQTFRFGQPQHF.

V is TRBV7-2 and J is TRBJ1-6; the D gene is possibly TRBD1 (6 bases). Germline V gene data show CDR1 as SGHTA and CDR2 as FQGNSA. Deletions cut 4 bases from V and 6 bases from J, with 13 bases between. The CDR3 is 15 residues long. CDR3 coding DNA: TGTGCCAGCAGCTCCCTGGGACACAGTAATTCACCCCTCCACTTT. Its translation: CASSSLGHSNSPLHF.